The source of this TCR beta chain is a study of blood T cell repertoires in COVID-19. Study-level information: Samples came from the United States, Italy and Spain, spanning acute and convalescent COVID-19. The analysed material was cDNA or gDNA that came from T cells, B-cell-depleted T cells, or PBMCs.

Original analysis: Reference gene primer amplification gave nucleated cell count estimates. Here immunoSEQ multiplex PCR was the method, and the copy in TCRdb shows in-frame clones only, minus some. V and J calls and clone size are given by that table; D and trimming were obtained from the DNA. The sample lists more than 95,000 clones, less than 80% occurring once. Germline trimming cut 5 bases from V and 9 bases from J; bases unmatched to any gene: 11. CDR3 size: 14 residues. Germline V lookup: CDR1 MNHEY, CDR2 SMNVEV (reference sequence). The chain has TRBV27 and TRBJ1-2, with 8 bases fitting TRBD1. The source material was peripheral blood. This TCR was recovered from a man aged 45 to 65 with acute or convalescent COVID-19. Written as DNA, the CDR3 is TGTGCCAGCAGTCCCCGCGGACAGGGCGATCGCTACACCTTC. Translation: CASSPRGQGDRYTF.